The rows below give T cell receptor beta chains drawn from one sample of a study of blood T cell repertoires in COVID-19. Only in-frame clones appear in the TCRdb table, and some are missing; sequencing was by immunoSEQ multiplex PCR. Counted here are fewer than 700,000 clones, roughly nine tenths occurring once; the ten biggest clones make up roughly 8%. The sample taken for sequencing was peripheral blood. Source of these receptors: a woman in her fifties or sixties with COVID-19, enrolled during active disease. Both conserved end residues are trimmed from each CDR3. Fields, in order: J gene, V gene, CDR3 protein.

TRBJ1-1 | TRBV2 | ASSEGQGITEAF
TRBJ2-1 | TRBV7-3 | ASSFSGTVGYNEQF
TRBJ2-7 | TRBV15 | ATSRDPAQGREQY
TRBJ2-3 | TRBV12-5 | ATRTSGFTDTQY
TRBJ1-2 | TRBV5-6 | ASSLPGPSGGYT
TRBJ1-5 | TRBV6-6 | ASSAGVGTVNEPQH
TRBJ1-3 | TRBV4-1 | ASSQDDGRFSRNTIY
TRBJ2-7 | TRBV30 | AWSVQGVGEQY
TRBJ2-5 | TRBV5-4 | ASSLEGYETQY
TRBJ1-2 | TRBV9 | ASSPEVGGNYGYT
TRBJ1-6 | TRBV9 | ASSVEGLPPLH
TRBJ2-7 | TRBV10-2 | ASSGEAGSDEQY
TRBJ1-2 | TRBV19 | ASSIGDRVYGYT
TRBJ1-5 | TRBV7-9 | ASSAESSNQPQH
TRBJ1-4 | TRBV7-9 | ASSPRTGGAWNEKLF
TRBJ2-7 | TRBV10-3 | AISEYRGSEQY